This T cell receptor beta chain was retrieved from a study of response to subunit inactivated influenza vaccine. This clonotype was detected only once. Losses at the gene ends were 2 bases for V and 4 bases for J; bases not matched to a gene: 6. Germline CDR1 reads MNHEY; CDR2 reads SVGAGI. The CDR3 is 15 residues long. MiXCR was run by TCRdb on the RT-PCR reads, yielding one entry per CDR3 protein. The table has 500,000 to 600,000 distinct CDR3 sequences, about 15% seen once; the top ten hold roughly 3%. This clonotype was obtained from a man in his fifties or sixties who received an inactivated influenza vaccine. The sample was CD4+ T cells sorted from PBMCs, taken around 25 months after vaccination. The chain is built from TRBV6-5 and TRBJ1-2, with 8 positions matching TRBD1. The CDR3 sequence: CASSYMIGTGYGYTF. For the CDR3, the DNA is TGTGCCAGCAGTTACATGATCGGGACAGGCTATGGCTACACCTTC.